A selection of T cell receptor beta chains follows, all from one sample in a study of a mutant IDH1 vaccine in newly diagnosed glioma. Data came from immunoSEQ multiplex PCR; TCRdb stores just in-frame clones and leaves some out. The sample lists 56,000 or so clones, over 70% seen once, with roughly 5.3% in the top ten. Antigen specificity for these receptors is unknown. The source was PBMCs, collected from a glioma patient whose treatment included an IDH1 peptide vaccine. These receptors all come from a man aged 50 to 60 with glioma. The CDR3 runs from the conserved cysteine through the conserved F or W. The D gene is left open where the match is weak. Part of the rows lack a size; the others show once, few, many or a class for expanded clones.

>13|.|TRBD1|TRBJ1-5|TRBV30
TGTGCCTGGAGTCCGGGACAGGGCCAGCCCCAGCATTTT
CAWSPGQGQPQHF
>16|.|TRBD2|TRBJ2-5|TRBV5-4
TGTGCCAGCAGCCCGGGGGCGGGGGGGCCCGGAGAGACCCAGTACTTC
CASSPGAGGPGETQYF
>15|.|.|TRBJ1-1|TRBV4-1
TGCGCCAGCAGCCAAGGGGTTCGGGTTAACACTGAAGCTTTCTTT
CASSQGVRVNTEAFF
>15|few|TRBD1|TRBJ1-1|TRBV15
TGTGCCACCAGCAGAGGACAGGGAACGGGCGCTGAAGCTTTCTTT
CATSRGQGTGAEAFF
>15|few|.|TRBJ1-2|TRBV7-9
TGTGCCAGCAGCATTCAGGGACACCAAAACTATGGCTACACCTTC
CASSIQGHQNYGYTF
>19|.|TRBD1|TRBJ1-4|TRBV7-9
TGTGCCAGCAGCTTAGACAGGGGGATCGTTCGCGCGGAAAATGAAAAACTGTTTTTT
CASSLDRGIVRAENEKLFF
>13|.|.|TRBJ1-1|TRBV9
TGTGCCAGCAGCCCTTCGGTCTTGGCTGAAGCTTTCTTT
CASSPSVLAEAFF
>16|.|.|TRBJ1-1|TRBV21-1
TGTGCCAGCAGCTGTATTGGTAGACAGGGTAGCACTGAAGCTTTCTTT
CASSCIGRQGSTEAFF
>13|.|.|TRBJ1-2|TRBV30
TGTGCCTGGAGTGTAGGTTCCGGTCCCGGCTACACCTTC
CAWSVGSGPGYTF
>14|.|.|TRBJ1-2|TRBV9
TGTGCCAGCAGCGTAGCGGCAGGGACTATTGGCTACACCTTC
CASSVAAGTIGYTF
>12|.|.|TRBJ2-7|TRBV7-9
TGTGCCAGCAGTCGGAGCTCCTACGAGCAGTACTTC
CASSRSSYEQYF
>11|few|.|TRBJ2-3|TRBV27
TGTGCCAGCAGTTGGGGAGATACGCAGTATTTT
CASSWGDTQYF
>15|.|TRBD1|TRBJ2-3|TRBV5-1
TGCGCCAGCAGCCTCCGGGGACAGGGGGCAGATACGCAGTATTTT
CASSLRGQGADTQYF
>11|once|.|TRBJ2-7|TRBV20-1
TGCAGTGCTAGATACAACTACGAGCAGTACTTC
CSARYNYEQYF
>14|.|TRBD1|TRBJ1-2|TRBV18
TGTGCCAGCTCACCAACTAACAGGGGTGGTGGCTACACCTTC
CASSPTNRGGGYTF
>15|.|TRBD2|TRBJ2-7|TRBV27
TGTGCCAGCAGTTTATTGCGGGGGGAAGTCTACGAGCAGTACTTC
CASSLLRGEVYEQYF
>13|few|TRBD1|TRBJ1-1|TRBV30
TGTGCCTGGGACAGGGTTGGGAACACTGAAGCTTTCTTT
CAWDRVGNTEAFF
>12|.|.|TRBJ2-5|TRBV5-1
TGCGCCAGCAGCTTGGGGCAAGAGACCCAGTACTTC
CASSLGQETQYF
>13|.|.|TRBJ2-2|TRBV2
TGTGCCAGCAGCCCGAAGAACACCGGGGAGCTGTTTTTT
CASSPKNTGELFF
>15|.|.|TRBJ1-1|TRBV1
TGCACCAGCAGCCAAGATCGGGTGAAGAACACTGAAGCTTTCTTT
CTSSQDRVKNTEAFF
>14|.|TRBD1|TRBJ1-2|TRBV5-4
TGTGCCAGCACCCAGATGGACAGGGGGTATGGCTACACCTTC
CASTQMDRGYGYTF
>13|.|.|TRBJ1-1|TRBV7-9
TGTGCCAGCAGCTTAGCTGGCGGGGGCAGAGCTTTCTTT
CASSLAGGGRAFF
>16|.|.|TRBJ1-4|TRBV6-5
TGTGCCAGCAGTTACTCTCGACCCAAAACGAATGAAAAACTGTTTTTT
CASSYSRPKTNEKLFF
>12|.|.|TRBJ1-3|TRBV30
TGTGCCTGGAGCCCTGGTGGAAACACCATATATTTT
CAWSPGGNTIYF
>14|once|.|TRBJ1-2|TRBV9
TGTGCCAGCAGCGTAGGGGGAGAGCTCTATGGCTACACCTTC
CASSVGGELYGYTF
>16|.|.|TRBJ1-2|TRBV2
TGTGCCAGCGATCCCTTAGGGGGGCGCGGGAGTTATGGCTACACCTTC
CASDPLGGRGSYGYTF
>16|few|.|TRBJ2-7|TRBV7-9
TGTGCCAGCAGCCACACCCCGGGCCGTGGACGAAGGGAGCAGTACTTC
CASSHTPGRGRREQYF
>16|.|TRBD1|TRBJ1-4|TRBV27
TGTGCCAGCAGTTACTACCGGACAGGGGGAAATGAAAAACTGTTTTTT
CASSYYRTGGNEKLFF
>13|medium-sized|.|TRBJ1-1|TRBV5-4
TGTGCCAGCAGCCTACTATCAGGGACTGAAGCTTTCTTT
CASSLLSGTEAFF
>15|once|.|TRBJ1-5|TRBV2
TGTGCCAGCAGTGAAGAACAGGCGCCAGGGCAGCCCCAGCATTTT
CASSEEQAPGQPQHF
>15|once|TRBD2|TRBJ2-3|TRBV6-6
TGTGCCAGCAGTTACTTGGGCGGGGGTAAAGATACGCAGTATTTT
CASSYLGGGKDTQYF
>16|.|TRBD1|TRBJ1-5|TRBV2
TGTGCCAGCAGCCCAGGGGGCCTTAGAAGCAATCAGCCCCAGCATTTT
CASSPGGLRSNQPQHF
>13|.|.|TRBJ1-2|TRBV6-6
TGTGCCAGCAGAGAGGGGCGAACCGTCGGCTACACCTTC
CASREGRTVGYTF
>15|.|TRBD1|TRBJ1-5|TRBV19
TGTGCCAGTAGTGAAGGGGGCTACAGCAATCAGCCCCAGCATTTT
CASSEGGYSNQPQHF
>14|few|TRBD1|TRBJ1-4|TRBV2
TGTGCCAGCAGTAAGACAGGGTTGAATGAAAAACTGTTTTTT
CASSKTGLNEKLFF
>15|.|TRBD1|TRBJ2-6|TRBV29-1
TGCAGCGCCGACGACAGGGACTCTGGGGCCAACGTCCTGACTTTC
CSADDRDSGANVLTF
>13|.|.|TRBJ2-5|TRBV6-4
TGTGCCAGCAGCCGGGCCTACGGGGAGACCCAGTACTTC
CASSRAYGETQYF
>15|.|.|TRBJ1-5|TRBV7-8
TGTGCCAGCAGTTTGACGGTCTATAGCAATCAGCCCCAGCATTTT
CASSLTVYSNQPQHF
>14|.|.|TRBJ1-5|TRBV6-5
TGTGCCAGCAGTCGCGACGGGGGTTCGCAGCCCCAGCATTTT
CASSRDGGSQPQHF
>13|.|.|TRBJ1-5|TRBV7-2
TGTGCCAGCAGCTTCGCAGTCAATCAGCCCCAGCATTTT
CASSFAVNQPQHF
>13|.|.|TRBJ2-7|TRBV25-1
TGTGCCAGCGGGGGGACGGCGCTTGACGAGCAGTACTTC
CASGGTALDEQYF
>12|few|.|TRBJ1-1|TRBV13
TGTGCCAGCAGCTTAGCCGGCGCTGAAGCTTTCTTT
CASSLAGAEAFF
>13|.|TRBD1|TRBJ1-2|TRBV29-1
TGCAGCGTTGGACTAGGACAGGCCCGTGGCTACACCTTC
CSVGLGQARGYTF
>15|.|TRBD1|TRBJ1-1|TRBV7-8
TGTGCCAGCAGCTCCCGGACAGGGACGAACACTGAAGCTTTCTTT
CASSSRTGTNTEAFF
>15|.|TRBD2|TRBJ2-1|TRBV5-1
TGCGCCAGCATCCTAACTAGCGGGGCTTACAATGAGCAGTTCTTC
CASILTSGAYNEQFF
>15|.|.|TRBJ1-4|TRBV15
TGTGCCACCAGCGGAAATACAGGAGCTAATGAAAAACTGTTTTTT
CATSGNTGANEKLFF
>12|.|.|TRBJ2-7|TRBV19
TGTGCCAGTAGTATGGAGGGGGTCCAGCAGTACTTC
CASSMEGVQQYF
>16|.|TRBD1|TRBJ1-1|TRBV5-1
TGCGCCAGCAGCTTGGCCCATGGACAGGGGGAGAGGAAAGCTTTCTTT
CASSLAHGQGERKAFF
>13|.|.|TRBJ1-3|TRBV7-6
TGTGCCAGCAGCCCCTCCATTGGAAACACCATATATTTT
CASSPSIGNTIYF
>13|once|.|TRBJ1-2|TRBV5-6
TGTGCCAGCAGCCCCCCGGGGGCTGGTGGCTACACCTTC
CASSPPGAGGYTF
>15|.|TRBD1|TRBJ2-3|TRBV11-3
TGTGCCAGCAGCTTCGGCAGGGGGCGGTCAGATACGCAGTATTTT
CASSFGRGRSDTQYF
>12|.|.|TRBJ1-1|TRBV5-1
TGCGCCAGCAGCACCCAGGGGACTGAAGCTTTCTTT
CASSTQGTEAFF
>16|.|TRBD2|TRBJ2-5|TRBV9
TGTGCCAGCAGCGTAGGGAAGCTAGCGGGGGCTGGGACCCAGTACTTC
CASSVGKLAGAGTQYF
>15|few|.|TRBJ2-7|TRBV7-9
TGTGCCAGCAGCTTAGCGAGGACGGGCGGCTACGAGCAGTACTTC
CASSLARTGGYEQYF
>13|once|.|TRBJ2-5|TRBV6-5
TGTGCCAGCCGCTTCTCCTTGGGAGAGACCCAGTACTTC
CASRFSLGETQYF
>14|many|.|TRBJ1-1|TRBV7-9
TGTGCCAGCAGTCGTAAAGGGGGAAAAGCTGAAGCTTTCTTT
CASSRKGGKAEAFF
>13|.|.|TRBJ1-1|TRBV27
TGTGCCAGCAGTGTGGAAAGGGGCACTGAAGCTTTCTTT
CASSVERGTEAFF
>11|.|.|TRBJ2-2|TRBV7-7
TGTGCTAGCGGCAGCAAAAGGGAGCTGTTTTTT
CASGSKRELFF
>17|once|.|TRBJ2-7|TRBV4-3
TGCGCCAGCAGCCAAGGATCGGGCGGGGCAACCGGGGGTGAGCAGTACTTC
CASSQGSGGATGGEQYF
>15|.|TRBD1|TRBJ2-7|TRBV5-1
TGCGCCAGCAGCTTGGCCTGGGACAGGGAGTACGAGCAGTACTTC
CASSLAWDREYEQYF